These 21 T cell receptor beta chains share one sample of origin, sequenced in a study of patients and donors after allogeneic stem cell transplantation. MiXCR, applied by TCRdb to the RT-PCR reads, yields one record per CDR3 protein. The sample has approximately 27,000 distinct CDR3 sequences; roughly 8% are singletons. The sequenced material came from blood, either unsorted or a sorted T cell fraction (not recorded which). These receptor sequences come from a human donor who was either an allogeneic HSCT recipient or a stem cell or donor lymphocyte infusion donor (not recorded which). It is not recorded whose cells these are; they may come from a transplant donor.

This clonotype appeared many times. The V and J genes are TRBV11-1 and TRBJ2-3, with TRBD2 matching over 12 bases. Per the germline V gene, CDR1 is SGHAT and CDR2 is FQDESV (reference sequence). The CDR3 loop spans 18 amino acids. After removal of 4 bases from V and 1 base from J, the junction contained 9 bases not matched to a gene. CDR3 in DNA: TGTGCCAGCAGCTCTCTCGGGGCTAGCGGGAGGGGCACAGATACGCAGTATTTT. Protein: CASSSLGASGRGTDTQYF.

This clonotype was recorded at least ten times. The CDR3 bases are TGTGCCAGCAGCCCAGACTTGGAGAGGGCTTCCTACGAGCAGTACTTC. Its protein is CASSPDLERASYEQYF. The gene calls are TRBV7-8 and TRBJ2-7; perhaps TRBD2 as D (5 bases). CDR1 is SGHVS, CDR2 FQNEAQ, per germline. The CDR3 is made up of 16 amino acids. Trimming shortened V by 5 bases and J by 1 base, and 18 bases separated the two germline ends.

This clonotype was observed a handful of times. CDR3 in amino acids: CATGQANTGELFF. The CDR3 DNA follows: TGCGCCACAGGACAGGCGAACACCGGGGAGCTGTTTTTT. This chain connects TRBV5-1 to TRBJ2-2, with 7 bases aligning to TRBD1. Trimming at V came to 9 bases and at J to 0 bases, leaving 2 bases not matched to a gene. The CDR3 runs to 13 residues. Looked up from germline, CDR1 is SGHRS and CDR2 is YFSETQ.

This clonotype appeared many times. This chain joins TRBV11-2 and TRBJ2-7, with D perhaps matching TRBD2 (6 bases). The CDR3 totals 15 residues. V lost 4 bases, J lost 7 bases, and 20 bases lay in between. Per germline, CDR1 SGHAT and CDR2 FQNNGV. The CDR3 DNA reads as TGTGCCAGCAGCTCCCCCATGAGGAGGGCACGGGAGCAGTACTTC. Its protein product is CASSSPMRRAREQYF. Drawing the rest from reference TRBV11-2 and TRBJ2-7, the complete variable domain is EAGVAQSPRYKIIEKRQSVAFWCNPISGHATLYWYQQILGQGPKLLIQFQNNGVVDDSQLPKDRFSAERLKGVDSTLKIQPAKLEDSAVYLCASSSPMRRAREQYFGPGTRLTVT.

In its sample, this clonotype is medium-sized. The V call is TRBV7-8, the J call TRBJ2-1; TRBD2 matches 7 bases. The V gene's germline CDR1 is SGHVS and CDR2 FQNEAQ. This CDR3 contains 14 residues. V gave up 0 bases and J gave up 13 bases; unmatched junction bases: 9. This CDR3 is CASSLAQGGSAQFF. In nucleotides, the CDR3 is TGTGCCAGCAGCTTAGCGCAAGGCGGGAGCGCACAGTTCTTC.

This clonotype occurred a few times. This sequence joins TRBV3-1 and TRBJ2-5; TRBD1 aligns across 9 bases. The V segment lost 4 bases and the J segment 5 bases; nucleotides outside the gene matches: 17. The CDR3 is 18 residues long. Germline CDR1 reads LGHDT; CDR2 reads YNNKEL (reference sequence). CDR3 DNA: TGTGCCAGCAGCCTTACGGGACAACCGGGACAGGGTTTGGAGACCCAGTACTTC. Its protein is CASSLTGQPGQGLETQYF.

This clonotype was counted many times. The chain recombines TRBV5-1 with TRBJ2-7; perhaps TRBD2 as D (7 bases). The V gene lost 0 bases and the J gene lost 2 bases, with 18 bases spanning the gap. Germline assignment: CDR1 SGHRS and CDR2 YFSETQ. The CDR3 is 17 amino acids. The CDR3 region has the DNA TGCGCCAGCAGCTTGGGGCCCGGGGGCGGGAGTACCTACGAGCAGTACTTC. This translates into CASSLGPGGGSTYEQYF.

The CDR3 DNA follows: TGCAGTGCCTGGTTAGGACTTTCCACCGGGGAGCTGTTTTTT. Residues: CSAWLGLSTGELFF. This chain links TRBV20-1 with TRBJ2-2, with D possibly matching TRBD2 (5 bases). This CDR3 is 14 amino acids long. CDR1 is DFQATT and CDR2 is SNEGSKA in the germline V gene (reference sequence). Deletions cut 6 bases from V and 4 bases from J, with 15 bases between.

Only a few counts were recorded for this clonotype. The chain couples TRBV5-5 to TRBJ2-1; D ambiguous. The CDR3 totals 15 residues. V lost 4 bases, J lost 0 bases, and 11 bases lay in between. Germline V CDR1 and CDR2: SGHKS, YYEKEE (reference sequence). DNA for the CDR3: TGTGCCAGCAGCAGAGAGGCGAGCTCCTACAATGAGCAGTTCTTC. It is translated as CASSREASSYNEQFF.

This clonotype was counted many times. CDR3: CATSRVLVRTDTQYF. The CDR3 nucleotides read TGTGCCACCAGCAGAGTTCTAGTACGCACAGATACGCAGTATTTT. The chain is built from TRBV15 and TRBJ2-3; D call uncertain. Germline assignment: CDR1 LNHNV and CDR2 YYDKDF (reference sequence). Trimming pared 1 base from V and 1 base from J, leaving 9 bases between. CDR3 length: 15 residues.

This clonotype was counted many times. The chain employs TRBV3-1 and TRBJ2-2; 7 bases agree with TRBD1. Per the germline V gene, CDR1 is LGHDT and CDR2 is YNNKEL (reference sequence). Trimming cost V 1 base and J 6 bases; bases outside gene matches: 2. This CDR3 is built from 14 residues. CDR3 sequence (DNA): TGTGCCAGCAGCCAAGGTACAGGGGCCGGGGAGCTGTTTTTT. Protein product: CASSQGTGAGELFF.

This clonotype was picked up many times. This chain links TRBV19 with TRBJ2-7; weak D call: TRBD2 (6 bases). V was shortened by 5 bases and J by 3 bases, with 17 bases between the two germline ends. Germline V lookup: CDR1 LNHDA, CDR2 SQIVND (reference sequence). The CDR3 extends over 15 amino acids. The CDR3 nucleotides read TGTGCCAGTAGTGCCCGACCCGGGAGAATCTACGAGCAGTACTTC. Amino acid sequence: CASSARPGRIYEQYF. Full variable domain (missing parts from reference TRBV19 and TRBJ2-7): DGGITQSPKYLFRKEGQNVTLSCEQNLNHDAMYWYRQDPGQGLRLIYYSQIVNDFQKGDIAEGYSVSREKKESFPLTVTSAQKNPTAFYLCASSARPGRIYEQYFGPGTRLTVT.

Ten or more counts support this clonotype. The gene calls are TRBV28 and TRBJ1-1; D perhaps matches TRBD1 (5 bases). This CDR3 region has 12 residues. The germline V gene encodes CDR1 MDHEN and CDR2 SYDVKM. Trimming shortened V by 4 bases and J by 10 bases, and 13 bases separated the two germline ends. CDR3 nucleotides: TGTGCCAGCAGTTGGCAGGGTGAGGTAGCTTTCTTT. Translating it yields CASSWQGEVAFF.

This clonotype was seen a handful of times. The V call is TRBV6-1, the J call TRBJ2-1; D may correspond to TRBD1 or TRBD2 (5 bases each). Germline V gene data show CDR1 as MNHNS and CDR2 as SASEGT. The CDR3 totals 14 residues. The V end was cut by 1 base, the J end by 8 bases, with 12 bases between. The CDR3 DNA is TGTGCCAGCAGTGAAGGGCCGAGGGGCCATGAGCAGTTCTTC. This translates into CASSEGPRGHEQFF.

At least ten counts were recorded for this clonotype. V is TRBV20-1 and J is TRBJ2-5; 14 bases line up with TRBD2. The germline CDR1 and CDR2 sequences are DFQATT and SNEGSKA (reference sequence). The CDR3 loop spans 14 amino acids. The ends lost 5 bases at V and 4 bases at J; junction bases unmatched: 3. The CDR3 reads CSAVTSGRGETQYF. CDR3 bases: TGCAGTGCTGTGACTAGCGGGAGGGGAGAGACCCAGTACTTC.

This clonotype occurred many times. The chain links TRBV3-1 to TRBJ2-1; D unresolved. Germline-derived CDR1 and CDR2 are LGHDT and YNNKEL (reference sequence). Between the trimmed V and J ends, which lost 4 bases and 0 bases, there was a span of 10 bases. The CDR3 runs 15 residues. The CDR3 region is CASSRTESSYNEQFF. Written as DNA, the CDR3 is TGTGCCAGCAGCCGGACGGAGAGCTCCTACAATGAGCAGTTCTTC.

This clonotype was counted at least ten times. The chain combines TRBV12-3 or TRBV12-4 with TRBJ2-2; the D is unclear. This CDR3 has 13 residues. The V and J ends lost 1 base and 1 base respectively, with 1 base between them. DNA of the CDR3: TGTGCCAGCAGTTTAGGGAACACCGGGGAGCTGTTTTTT. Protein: CASSLGNTGELFF.

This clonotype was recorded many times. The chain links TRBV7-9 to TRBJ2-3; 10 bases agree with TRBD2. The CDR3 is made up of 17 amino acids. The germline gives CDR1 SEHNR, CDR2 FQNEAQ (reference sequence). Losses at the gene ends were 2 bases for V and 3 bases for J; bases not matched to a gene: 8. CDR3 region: CASSLTTGLAATDTQYF. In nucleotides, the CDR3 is TGTGCCAGCAGCTTAACGACTGGACTAGCGGCAACAGATACGCAGTATTTT.

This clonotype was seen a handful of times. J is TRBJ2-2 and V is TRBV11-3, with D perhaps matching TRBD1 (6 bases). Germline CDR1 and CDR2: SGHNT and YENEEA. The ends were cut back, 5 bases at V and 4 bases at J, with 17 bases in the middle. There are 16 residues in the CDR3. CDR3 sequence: CASSPVGQFFTGELFF. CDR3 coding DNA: TGTGCCAGCAGCCCTGTCGGACAGTTCTTCACCGGGGAGCTGTTTTTT.

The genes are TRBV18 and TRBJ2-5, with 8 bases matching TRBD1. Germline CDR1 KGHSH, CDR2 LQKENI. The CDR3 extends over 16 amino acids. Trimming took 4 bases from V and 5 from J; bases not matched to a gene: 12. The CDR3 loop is CASSQNRGYGEETQYF. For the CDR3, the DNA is TGTGCCAGCTCACAAAACAGGGGGTATGGAGAGGAGACCCAGTACTTC. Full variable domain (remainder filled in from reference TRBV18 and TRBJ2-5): NAGVMQNPRHLVRRRGQEARLRCSPMKGHSHVYWYRQLPEEGLKFMVYLQKENIIDESGMPKERFSAEFPKEGPSILRIQQVVRGDSAAYFCASSQNRGYGEETQYFGPGTRLLVL.

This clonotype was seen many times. CDR3 residues: CSARDRDTYNEQFF. The CDR3 nucleotides are TGCAGTGCTAGAGATAGGGACACCTACAATGAGCAGTTCTTC. The chain joins TRBV20-1 to TRBJ2-1; TRBD1 is a possible D gene (6 bases). The CDR3 has 14 amino acids. CDR1 and CDR2 from the germline V gene are DFQATT and SNEGSKA (reference sequence). Trimming removed 0 bases from V and 2 bases from J, with 8 bases in between.